This T cell receptor beta chain was sequenced during a study of T-cell reconstitution after alpha-beta-depleted transplantation in children. Study outcomes and limitations: A year had passed since transplant, and T-cell counts and diversity by then came mostly from newly produced T cells. Reports say that about two months after transplant, the alpha-beta T cells came out of several hundred graft clones that had expanded. In some patients, recipient T cells and intrathymic progenitors surviving conditioning explained high day-60 diversity.

V was shortened by 8 bases and J by 0 bases, with 10 bases between the two germline ends. CDR3 length equals 14 residues. Per the germline V gene, CDR1 is ENHRY and CDR2 is SYGVKD. Preparation of the TCRbeta library used unique molecular identifiers. TCRdb reprocessed the PCR reads via MiXCR and lists one record per CDR3 protein. Here the sample spans around 300,000 distinct CDR3 sequences, 9.5% to 13% being singletons. This clonotype has a count of ten or more. Its specificity is unknown. This specimen consisted of PBMCs, obtained before TCRalphabeta/CD19-depleted stem cell transplant. This chain links TRBV10-3 with TRBJ2-2; TRBD1 is a possible D gene (6 bases). The origin of this receptor is a boy under two years old with acute myeloid leukemia, due to receive a stem cell transplant. The CDR3: CAIGDTTNTGELFF. In DNA, the CDR3 is TGTGCCATCGGGGACACGACGAACACCGGGGAGCTGTTTTTT.